A selection of T cell receptor beta chains follows, all from one sample in a study of identical twins. Via MiXCR, TCRdb re-called the 5' RACE reads, giving one row per CDR3 protein. The table lists 300,000 to 400,000 distinct CDR3 sequences, 12% of them singletons, with just over 7% in the top ten. Another study also made use of these data, one on yellow fever vaccine responses in identical twins.

Sequencing used CD8+ T cells sorted from blood. The origin of the receptors is a young woman in good health. The CDR3 runs from the conserved cysteine through the conserved F or W. D genes are given only for firm matches. Some rows have no size entry. The others give once, few or many, or a class for an expanded clone.

TRBD2	few	TRBJ2-3	TRBV2	CASTETSGSSDTQYF	TGTGCCAGCACAGAGACTAGCGGGAGTTCAGATACGCAGTATTTT
TRBD1	-	TRBJ1-6	TRBV10-3	CAISDADRFYNSPLHF	TGTGCCATCAGTGATGCGGACAGGTTTTATAATTCACCCCTCCACTTT
-	many	TRBJ2-7	TRBV4-1	CASSPRAGGSYEQYF	TGCGCCAGCAGCCCTCGGGCAGGGGGGAGCTACGAGCAGTACTTC
TRBD2	few	TRBJ2-1	TRBV12-3/TRBV12-4	CASSTLAGGPLFREQFF	TGTGCCAGCAGCACACTAGCGGGGGGGCCTTTGTTTCGTGAGCAGTTCTTC
-	few	TRBJ1-2	TRBV10-2	CASSDLGSVEVYGYTF	TGCGCCAGCAGTGATCTTGGGTCAGTAGAGGTCTATGGCTACACCTTC
-	few	TRBJ1-1	TRBV29-1	CSVEDRGQLGISEAFF	TGCAGCGTTGAAGACCGAGGACAGCTTGGTATCTCTGAAGCTTTCTTT
-	-	TRBJ2-7	TRBV4-1	CASSQGQPGPKSHEQYF	TGCGCCAGCAGCCAGGGACAACCGGGACCTAAGAGTCACGAGCAGTACTTC
-	few	TRBJ1-1	TRBV12-3/TRBV12-4	CASSHAVEAFF	TGTGCCAGCAGTCACGCGGTTGAAGCTTTCTTT
TRBD2	few	TRBJ2-7	TRBV20-1	CSARDKAGASYEQYF	TGCAGTGCTAGAGATAAAGCGGGGGCCTCCTACGAGCAGTACTTC
TRBD1	few	TRBJ1-1	TRBV6-4	CASSDHGQGITEAFF	TGTGCCAGCAGTGACCATGGACAGGGGATCACTGAAGCTTTCTTT
TRBD2	-	TRBJ2-2	TRBV6-1	CASSGEGGELFF	TGTGCCAGCAGTGGGGAGGGCGGGGAGCTGTTTTTT